This T cell receptor (beta chain) was identified in a study of blood T cell repertoires in COVID-19. For the study at large: COVID-19 samples, acute and convalescent, were from the United States, Italy and Spain.

Source study methods: Estimation of nucleated cell counts relied on the amplification of reference gene primers. Measured with immunoSEQ multiplex PCR; TCRdb has only the in-frame clones, and not every one. V, J and clone size were drawn from that table, and D and trimming were deduced from the DNA. The table records 100,000 to 150,000 clones, about 79% of them present only once. Germline V gene sequence: CDR1 LNHDA, CDR2 SQIVND (reference sequence). This CDR3 has 15 amino acids. Deletions cut 3 bases from V and 8 bases from J, with 19 bases between. Sequencing was performed on peripheral blood. The chain has TRBV19 and TRBJ1-1; tentatively, D is TRBD1 (6 bases). The TCR was taken from a man aged 40-50 years with active or convalescent COVID-19. The CDR3 here is CASSIRQAGSAEAFF. CDR3 bases: TGTGCCAGTAGTATCCGACAGGCCGGGTCGGCCGAAGCTTTCTTT.